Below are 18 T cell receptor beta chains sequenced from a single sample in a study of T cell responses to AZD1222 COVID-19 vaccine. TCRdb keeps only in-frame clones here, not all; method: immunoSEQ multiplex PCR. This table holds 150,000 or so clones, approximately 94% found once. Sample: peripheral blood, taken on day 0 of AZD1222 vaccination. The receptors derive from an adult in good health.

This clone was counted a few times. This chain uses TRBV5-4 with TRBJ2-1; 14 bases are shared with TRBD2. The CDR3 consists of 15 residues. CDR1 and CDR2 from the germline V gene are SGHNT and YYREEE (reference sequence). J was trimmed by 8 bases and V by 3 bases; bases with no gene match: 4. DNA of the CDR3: TGTGCCAGCAGCTCGGGACTAGCGGGAGTGGATGAGCAGTTCTTC. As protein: CASSSGLAGVDEQFF.

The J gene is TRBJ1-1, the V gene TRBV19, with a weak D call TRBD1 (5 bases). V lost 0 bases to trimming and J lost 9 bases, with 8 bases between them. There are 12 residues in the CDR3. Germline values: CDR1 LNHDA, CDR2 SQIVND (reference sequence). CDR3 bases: TGTGCCAGTAGTATAGAGACGGGGCAAGCTTTCTTT. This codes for CASSIETGQAFF. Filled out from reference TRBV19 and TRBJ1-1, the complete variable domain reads DGGITQSPKYLFRKEGQNVTLSCEQNLNHDAMYWYRQDPGQGLRLIYYSQIVNDFQKGDIAEGYSVSREKKESFPLTVTSAQKNPTAFYLCASSIETGQAFFGQGTRLTVV.

The CDR3 spells CATSGLHRGDTEAFF. In DNA form, the CDR3 reads TGTGCCACCAGCGGACTTCACAGGGGGGACACTGAAGCTTTCTTT. This sequence joins TRBV15 and TRBJ1-1; 8 nucleotides line up with TRBD1. CDR1 LNHNV and CDR2 YYDKDF come from the germline V gene (reference sequence). Germline trimming cut 5 bases from V and 3 bases from J; bases unmatched to any gene: 8. The CDR3 extends over 15 amino acids. Complete variable domain (other parts from reference TRBV15 and TRBJ1-1): DAMVIQNPRYQVTQFGKPVTLSCSQTLNHNVMYWYQQKSSQAPKLLFHYYDKDFNNEADTPDNFQSRRPNTSFCFLDIRSPGLGDTAMYLCATSGLHRGDTEAFFGQGTRLTVV.

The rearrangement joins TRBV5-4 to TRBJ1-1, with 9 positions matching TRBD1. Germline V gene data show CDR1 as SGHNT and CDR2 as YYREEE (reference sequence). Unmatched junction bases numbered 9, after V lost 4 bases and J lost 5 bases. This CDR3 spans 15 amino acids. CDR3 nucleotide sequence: TGTGCCAGCAGCCCTCCCGGGACAGGGCTGACTGAAGCTTTCTTT. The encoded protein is CASSPPGTGLTEAFF.

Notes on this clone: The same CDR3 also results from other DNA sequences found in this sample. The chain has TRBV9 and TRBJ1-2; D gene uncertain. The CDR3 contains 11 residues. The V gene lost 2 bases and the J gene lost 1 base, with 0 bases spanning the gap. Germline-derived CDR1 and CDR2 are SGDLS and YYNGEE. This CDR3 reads CASSVNYGYTF. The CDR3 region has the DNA TGTGCCAGCAGCGTTAACTATGGCTACACCTTC.

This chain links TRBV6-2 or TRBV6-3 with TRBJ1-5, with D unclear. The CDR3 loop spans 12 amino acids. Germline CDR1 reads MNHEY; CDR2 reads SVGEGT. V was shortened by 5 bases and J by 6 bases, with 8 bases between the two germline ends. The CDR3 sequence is CASSLPIQPQHF. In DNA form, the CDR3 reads TGTGCCAGCAGTCTTCCGATTCAGCCCCAGCATTTT.

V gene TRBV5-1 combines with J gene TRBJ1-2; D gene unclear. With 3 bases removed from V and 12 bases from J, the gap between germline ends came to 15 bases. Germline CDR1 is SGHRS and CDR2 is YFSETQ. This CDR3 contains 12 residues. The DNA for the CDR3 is TGCGCCAGCAGCTCCCTTAGGGCTGATCACACCTTC. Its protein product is CASSSLRADHTF.

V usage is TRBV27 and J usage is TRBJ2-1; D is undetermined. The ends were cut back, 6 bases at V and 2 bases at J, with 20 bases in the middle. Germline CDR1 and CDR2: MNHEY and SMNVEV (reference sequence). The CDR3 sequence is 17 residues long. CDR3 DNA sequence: TGTGCCAGCAGCCGAATCCTGCTAGTATCGGCCTACAATGAGCAGTTCTTC. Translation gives CASSRILLVSAYNEQFF.

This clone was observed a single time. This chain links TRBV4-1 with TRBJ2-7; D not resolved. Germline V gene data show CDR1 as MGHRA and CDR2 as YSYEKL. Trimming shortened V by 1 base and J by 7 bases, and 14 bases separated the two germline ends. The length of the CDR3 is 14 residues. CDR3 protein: CASSQGHGSEEQYF. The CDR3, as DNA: TGCGCCAGCAGCCAAGGGCATGGTTCGGAGGAGCAGTACTTC.

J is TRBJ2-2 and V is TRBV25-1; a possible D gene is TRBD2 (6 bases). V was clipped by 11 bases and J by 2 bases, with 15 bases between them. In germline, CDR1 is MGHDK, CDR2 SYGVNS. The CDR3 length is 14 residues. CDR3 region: CAAWGGGNTGELFF. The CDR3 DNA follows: TGTGCCGCCTGGGGAGGAGGAAACACCGGGGAGCTGTTTTTT.

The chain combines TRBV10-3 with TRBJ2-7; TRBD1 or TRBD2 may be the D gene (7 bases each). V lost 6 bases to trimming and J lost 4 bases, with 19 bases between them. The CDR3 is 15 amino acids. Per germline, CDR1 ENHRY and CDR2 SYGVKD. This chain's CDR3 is CAISPQGGVGYEQYF. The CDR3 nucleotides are TGTGCCATCAGCCCTCAGGGGGGGGTGGGATACGAGCAGTACTTC.

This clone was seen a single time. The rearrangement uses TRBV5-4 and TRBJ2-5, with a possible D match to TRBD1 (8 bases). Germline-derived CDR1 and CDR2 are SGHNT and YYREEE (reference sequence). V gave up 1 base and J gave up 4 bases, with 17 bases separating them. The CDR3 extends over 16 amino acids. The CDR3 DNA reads TGTGCCAGCAGCTTGAGGACAGGGACGGGGGGAGAGACCCAGTACTTC. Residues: CASSLRTGTGGETQYF.

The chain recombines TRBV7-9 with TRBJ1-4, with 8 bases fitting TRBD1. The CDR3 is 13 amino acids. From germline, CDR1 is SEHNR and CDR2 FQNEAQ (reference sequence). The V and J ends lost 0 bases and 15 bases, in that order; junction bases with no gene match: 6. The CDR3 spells CASSLALDRGMFF. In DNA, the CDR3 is TGTGCCAGCAGCTTAGCGCTTGACAGGGGCATGTTTTTT.

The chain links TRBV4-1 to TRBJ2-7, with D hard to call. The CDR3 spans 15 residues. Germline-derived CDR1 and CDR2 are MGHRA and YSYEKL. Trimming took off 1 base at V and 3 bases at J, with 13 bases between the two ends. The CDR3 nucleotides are TGCGCCAGCAGCCAAGTGTCGGAACGATTCTACGAGCAGTACTTC. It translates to CASSQVSERFYEQYF.

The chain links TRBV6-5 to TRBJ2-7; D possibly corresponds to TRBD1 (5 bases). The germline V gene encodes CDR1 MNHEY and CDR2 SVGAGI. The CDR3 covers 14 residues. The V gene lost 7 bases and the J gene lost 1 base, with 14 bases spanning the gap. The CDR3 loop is CASTKGVGSYEQYF. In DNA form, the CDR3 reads TGTGCCAGCACTAAAGGGGTAGGATCCTACGAGCAGTACTTC.

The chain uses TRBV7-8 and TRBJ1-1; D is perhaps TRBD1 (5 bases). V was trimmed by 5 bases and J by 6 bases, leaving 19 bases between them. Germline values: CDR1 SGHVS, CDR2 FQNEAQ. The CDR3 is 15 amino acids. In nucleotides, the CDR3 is TGTGCCAGCAGCCTCGGATACAAGGGGAGAGCTGAAGCTTTCTTT. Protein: CASSLGYKGRAEAFF.

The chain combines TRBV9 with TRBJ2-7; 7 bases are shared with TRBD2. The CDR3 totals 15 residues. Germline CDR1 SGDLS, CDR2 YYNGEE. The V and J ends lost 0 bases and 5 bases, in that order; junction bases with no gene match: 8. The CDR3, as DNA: TGTGCCAGCAGCGTAGAAGGCGGGAGTGGGCACGAGCAGTACTTC. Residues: CASSVEGGSGHEQYF.

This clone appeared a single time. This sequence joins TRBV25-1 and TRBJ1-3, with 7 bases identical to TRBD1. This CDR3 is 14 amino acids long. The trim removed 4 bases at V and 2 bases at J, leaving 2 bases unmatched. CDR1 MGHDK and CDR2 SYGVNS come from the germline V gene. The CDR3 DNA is TGTGCCAGCAGTGGACAGGGACCTGGAAACACCATATATTTT. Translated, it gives CASSGQGPGNTIYF.